This T cell receptor (beta chain) was found in a study of identical twins. Study results and caveats: Out-of-frame alpha sequences shared between twins exhibited an excess of low generation probability. Partly confounded zero-insertion analyses could result from invariant MAIT and iNKT cells.

The V gene's germline CDR1 is MGHDK and CDR2 SYGVNS. The V end was cut by 6 bases, the J end by 6 bases, with 10 bases between. This CDR3 has 12 residues. TCRdb fed the 5' RACE reads into MiXCR, producing one record per CDR3 protein. The table lists 450,000 or so distinct CDR3 sequences, roughly a quarter of them singletons. This clonotype appeared a few times. Its target is not known. These records were also assigned to another study, of T cells expressing NK-cell markers. That paper notes: In several experiments, sorting was restricted to alpha-beta TCR T cells by an anti-gamma-delta TCR antibody. Four of the donors also had these clonotypes leading their CD3+CD56-NKG2C+ fraction.

The V call is TRBV25-1, the J call TRBJ2-3; D gene unclear. What was sequenced was CD4+ T cells sorted from blood. The source is a young woman in good health. In DNA form, the CDR3 reads TGTGCCAGCAGCGCTGGATCCGATACGCAGTATTTT. Translated: CASSAGSDTQYF.